Detailed here is one T cell receptor beta chain. Trimming pared 7 bases from V and 7 bases from J, leaving 19 bases between. The CDR3 is 14 residues long. The germline V gene encodes CDR1 MNHEY and CDR2 SMNVEV (reference sequence). The data belong to a study of cytomegalovirus exposure and HLA in healthy donors. Amplification used 60 Vbeta primers and 13 Jbeta primers. The assay was immunoSEQ multiplex PCR, and TCRdb's table has in-frame clones only and misses some. The repertoire holds roughly 160,000 clones, with around three quarters as singletons. Sequencing was performed on PBMCs. This chain connects TRBV27 to TRBJ1-2; D perhaps matches TRBD1 (5 bases). This clonotype originated in a woman between 50 and 59 years old in good health and CMV-seropositive. The CDR3 sequence: CASTPGGGEAGYTF. The CDR3 region has the DNA TGTGCCAGCACCCCGGGGGGGGGAGAAGCTGGCTACACCTTC.